This is a list of T cell receptor beta chains from one sample in a study of T cells in Graves' hyperthyroidism and ophthalmopathy. TCRdb called the multiplex PCR reads again in MiXCR, with one record for every CDR3 protein. The sample holds about 400,000 distinct CDR3 sequences; 14% to 15% are singletons and the top ten take under 15%. The sequencing sample was made of blood. These receptors came from a man in his late teens or twenties with Graves' ophthalmopathy. The CDR3 runs from the conserved cysteine through the conserved F or W. Fields, in order: D gene, clone size, V gene, J gene, CDR3 protein, CDR3 DNA. A D gene is named only where the DNA matches it firmly. The size of a clone is reported for some rows only, either as once, few or many, or as a class for expanded clones.

d_call: TRBD2; clone_size: many; v_call: TRBV5-5; j_call: TRBJ2-2; cdr3_aa: CASSTGGGYRTGELFF; cdr3_nt: TGTGCCAGCAGCACTGGGGGAGGGTATCGCACCGGGGAGCTGTTTTTT
d_call: NA; clone_size: many; v_call: TRBV24-1; j_call: TRBJ2-4; cdr3_aa: CATSDSGYDKNIQYF; cdr3_nt: TGTGCCACCAGTGATTCAGGGTATGACAAAAACATTCAGTACTTC
d_call: NA; clone_size: many; v_call: TRBV30; j_call: TRBJ1-4; cdr3_aa: CAWQTDYNEKLFF; cdr3_nt: TGTGCCTGGCAGACCGACTATAATGAAAAACTGTTTTTT
d_call: NA; clone_size: many; v_call: TRBV6-5; j_call: TRBJ2-3; cdr3_aa: CASSYRTGTDTQYF; cdr3_nt: TGTGCCAGCAGTTACCGGACAGGCACAGATACGCAGTATTTT
d_call: TRBD1; clone_size: NA; v_call: TRBV19; j_call: TRBJ2-5; cdr3_aa: CASSPRTGPLQTQYF; cdr3_nt: TGTGCCAGTAGTCCGAGGACAGGGCCCCTCCAGACCCAGTACTTC
d_call: TRBD1; clone_size: NA; v_call: TRBV11-3; j_call: TRBJ2-5; cdr3_aa: CASSLMGQRETQYF; cdr3_nt: TGTGCCAGCAGCTTAATGGGACAGAGGGAGACCCAGTACTTC
d_call: NA; clone_size: many; v_call: TRBV12-3/TRBV12-4; j_call: TRBJ2-3; cdr3_aa: CASIFGASDTQYF; cdr3_nt: TGTGCCAGCATCTTTGGCGCTTCGGATACGCAGTATTTT
d_call: TRBD2; clone_size: NA; v_call: TRBV2; j_call: TRBJ2-5; cdr3_aa: CASRITSGGMETQYF; cdr3_nt: TGTGCCAGCAGAATCACTAGCGGGGGGATGGAGACCCAGTACTTC
d_call: TRBD2; clone_size: few; v_call: TRBV29-1; j_call: TRBJ2-2; cdr3_aa: CSVVRGSGEGGELFF; cdr3_nt: TGCAGCGTTGTACGTGGGAGCGGGGAAGGCGGGGAGCTGTTTTTT
d_call: NA; clone_size: few; v_call: TRBV19; j_call: TRBJ2-7; cdr3_aa: CASSITATGVYEQYF; cdr3_nt: TGTGCCAGTAGTATTACCGCGACGGGGGTTTACGAGCAGTACTTC
d_call: TRBD2; clone_size: NA; v_call: TRBV5-1; j_call: TRBJ2-1; cdr3_aa: CASSLTSGGKSEQFF; cdr3_nt: TGCGCCAGCAGCTTGACCAGCGGGGGGAAAAGTGAGCAGTTCTTC
d_call: TRBD1; clone_size: many; v_call: TRBV20-1; j_call: TRBJ1-1; cdr3_aa: CSASRQGARVDTEAFF; cdr3_nt: TGCAGTGCTAGTCGTCAGGGGGCTAGGGTAGACACTGAAGCTTTCTTT
d_call: NA; clone_size: many; v_call: TRBV2; j_call: TRBJ1-6; cdr3_aa: CASSRVILLNSPLHF; cdr3_nt: TGTGCCAGCAGTCGGGTGATCTTATTGAATTCACCCCTCCACTTT